This TCR beta chain came from a study of pediatric ulcerative colitis. Turning to the study itself: Most patients had pancolitis, and two had left-sided colitis.

During colonoscopy, one to two rectal pinch biopsies were collected. This table comes from immunoSEQ multiplex PCR, and its TCRdb copy is limited to in-frame clones, with some not included. The sample consists of about 24,000 clones, 65% to 80% of them appearing once. The source is a boy aged 5 to 17 with severe ulcerative colitis. The specimen sequenced was gut tissue.

The CDR3 loop is CASGLALEETQYF. CDR3 sequence (DNA): TGTGCTAGCGGGCTAGCGTTAGAAGAGACCCAGTACTTC. The rearrangement joins TRBV12-5 to TRBJ2-5; D perhaps matches TRBD2 (6 bases). CDR1 is LGHNT, CDR2 FRNRAP, per germline. This CDR3 region has 13 residues. V lost 9 bases and J lost 3, with 14 bases in between.